This entry concerns a single T cell receptor (beta chain). No antigen is known for it. These data come from a study of vaccination and CD4 T cells after COVID-19. V lost 0 bases to trimming and J lost 10 bases, with 14 bases between them. Germline V gene lookup returns CDR1 SGHTS and CDR2 YDEGEE. The CDR3 length is 14 residues. The Oncomine TCR Beta short-read assay was what sequenced the DNA obtained from cultured CD4+ T cells. TCRdb recomputed calls from the PCR reads with MiXCR, one row per CDR3 protein. The sample holds over 10,000 distinct CDR3 sequences; about two fifths are singletons and the top ten take around 13%. Regarding treatment: 10-day PBMC culture with coronavirus spike peptide pools or control peptides (ViraFEST assay).

The material sequenced was CD4+ T cells from blood, cultured in vitro. The sequence came from a human donor who had recovered from COVID-19. J is TRBJ2-1 and V is TRBV5-8; TRBD1 or TRBD2 may be the D gene (6 bases each). The CDR3 DNA is TGTGCCAGCAGCTTGGAGAGGGGGGCCTGGGAGCAGTTCTTC. It yields the protein CASSLERGAWEQFF.